These T cell receptor beta chains were read from a single sample in a study of blood T cells in healthy people across ages. In TCRdb, the 5' RACE reads were re-called with MiXCR into one record per CDR3 protein. Of about 1 million distinct CDR3 sequences listed, roughly a quarter are singletons. Another study also made use of these data, one on T cells of mothers and their children.

The sequencing sample was made of blood. Receptor source: a girl aged 2 to 10 in good health. Both conserved end residues are part of each CDR3. A D gene is named only where the DNA matches it firmly. Only part of the rows carry a size: once, few, many, or a class if the clone is expanded.

CDR3 DNA: TGCAGCGTCCCCGGTTCGGAGGGGATGCGAAGTGGGGCCAACGTCCTGACTTTC
CDR3 protein: CSVPGSEGMRSGANVLTF
J gene: TRBJ2-6
V gene: TRBV29-1
clone size: few
D gene: .

CDR3 DNA: TGTGCCAGCAGCCTAACGAGGGGGTCCTACGAGCAGTACTTC
CDR3 protein: CASSLTRGSYEQYF
J gene: TRBJ2-7
V gene: TRBV7-3
clone size: few
D gene: .

CDR3 DNA: TGTGCCAGCAGTTACTTCACAGGGCGAGAAATGAACACTGAAGCTTTCTTT
CDR3 protein: CASSYFTGREMNTEAFF
J gene: TRBJ1-1
V gene: TRBV6-2/TRBV6-3
clone size: .
D gene: .

CDR3 DNA: TGTGCCAGCACGACCAACTACAATGAGCAGTTCTTC
CDR3 protein: CASTTNYNEQFF
J gene: TRBJ2-1
V gene: TRBV19
clone size: few
D gene: .

CDR3 DNA: TGTGCCAGCAGCCTGGGGGTCAGGGAAGGTTTCTCCGGGGAGCTGTTTTTT
CDR3 protein: CASSLGVREGFSGELFF
J gene: TRBJ2-2
V gene: TRBV11-2
clone size: few
D gene: .

CDR3 DNA: TGCGCCAGCAGCCAAGAAGGGGCTCCAAACAATGAGCAGTTCTTC
CDR3 protein: CASSQEGAPNNEQFF
J gene: TRBJ2-1
V gene: TRBV4-3
clone size: few
D gene: .

CDR3 DNA: TGTGCCAGCAGCCTACCTCCTATGCAAGAGACCCAGTACTTC
CDR3 protein: CASSLPPMQETQYF
J gene: TRBJ2-5
V gene: TRBV9
clone size: few
D gene: .

CDR3 DNA: TGTGCCAGCAGCTTAAGTGTAGCGGGTGAGACCCAGTACTTC
CDR3 protein: CASSLSVAGETQYF
J gene: TRBJ2-5
V gene: TRBV11-2
clone size: .
D gene: TRBD2

CDR3 DNA: TGTGCCAGCAGGGGGGGGTTAGTGGCGCATGACAATGAGCAGTTCTTC
CDR3 protein: CASRGGLVAHDNEQFF
J gene: TRBJ2-1
V gene: TRBV6-2/TRBV6-3
clone size: once
D gene: TRBD2

CDR3 DNA: TGCAGTGTCTCCAGGGGCACCCCTGAAGCTTTCTTT
CDR3 protein: CSVSRGTPEAFF
J gene: TRBJ1-1
V gene: TRBV20-1
clone size: .
D gene: .

CDR3 DNA: TGTGCCAGCAGTCCCGGGACACGCTGGGACGTCCTGACTTTC
CDR3 protein: CASSPGTRWDVLTF
J gene: TRBJ2-6
V gene: TRBV12-3/TRBV12-4
clone size: .
D gene: .

CDR3 DNA: TGTGCCAGCAGGCCAGGGACCCAAGAGACCCAGTACTTC
CDR3 protein: CASRPGTQETQYF
J gene: TRBJ2-5
V gene: TRBV2
clone size: .
D gene: .

CDR3 DNA: TGCGCCAGCAGCCAAGTTCGGGGAGGGGATGGCTACACCTTC
CDR3 protein: CASSQVRGGDGYTF
J gene: TRBJ1-2
V gene: TRBV4-1
clone size: .
D gene: .

CDR3 DNA: TGTGCCAGCATCGACAGGAGATACGAGCAGTACTTC
CDR3 protein: CASIDRRYEQYF
J gene: TRBJ2-7
V gene: TRBV7-2
clone size: .
D gene: .

CDR3 DNA: TGTGCCAGCAGCCGGGGAGCTGATCTCTATGGCTACACCTTC
CDR3 protein: CASSRGADLYGYTF
J gene: TRBJ1-2
V gene: TRBV14
clone size: few
D gene: .